A single sample gave rise to the 4 T cell receptor beta chains below, sequenced in a study of blood T cell repertoires in COVID-19. Measured with immunoSEQ multiplex PCR; TCRdb has only the in-frame clones, and not every one. The sample holds 100,000 to 150,000 clones, around 87% seen once. The sequenced sample consisted of peripheral blood. These receptors were collected from an older woman with COVID-19, enrolled during active disease.

The J gene is TRBJ2-3, the V gene TRBV10-3; 13 bases agree with TRBD2. This CDR3 region has 16 residues. Trimming at V came to 4 bases and at J to 2 bases, leaving 3 bases not matched to a gene. Germline loops: CDR1 ENHRY, CDR2 SYGVKD. CDR3 loop: CAISVTSGGLTDTQYF. The CDR3 coding sequence is TGTGCCATCAGTGTGACTAGCGGGGGGCTCACAGATACGCAGTATTTT.

The V and J genes are TRBV3-1 (or the pseudogene TRBV3-2) and TRBJ1-3, with a weak D call TRBD1 (6 bases). Germline loops: CDR1 LGHDT, CDR2 YNNKEL (reference sequence). V shed 4 bases and J shed 1 base, with 20 bases lying between them. The CDR3 is 18 amino acids. CDR3 sequence (DNA): TGTGCCAGCAGCCTCAAGAGGACAGCATTTGTTTCTGGAAACACCATATATTTT. Its translation is CASSLKRTAFVSGNTIYF.

The chain links TRBV4-3 to TRBJ2-7, with TRBD2 as a possible D gene (5 bases). From germline, CDR1 is LGHNA and CDR2 YSLEER. Trimming cost V 3 bases and J 2 bases, with 17 bases left between them. The CDR3 spans 16 residues. CDR3 DNA sequence: TGCGCCAGCAGCCAGGCTCGGGATCCGTCCCCCTACGAGCAGTACTTC. It is translated as CASSQARDPSPYEQYF.

This clone was detected once. The chain has TRBV19 and TRBJ2-7, with D unresolved. CDR1 and CDR2 from the germline V gene are LNHDA and SQIVND (reference sequence). The CDR3 loop spans 14 amino acids. V was clipped by 3 bases and J by 5 bases, with 14 bases between them. The CDR3 here is CASSIPNKRDEQYF. DNA for the CDR3: TGTGCCAGTAGTATTCCCAACAAACGGGACGAGCAGTACTTC.